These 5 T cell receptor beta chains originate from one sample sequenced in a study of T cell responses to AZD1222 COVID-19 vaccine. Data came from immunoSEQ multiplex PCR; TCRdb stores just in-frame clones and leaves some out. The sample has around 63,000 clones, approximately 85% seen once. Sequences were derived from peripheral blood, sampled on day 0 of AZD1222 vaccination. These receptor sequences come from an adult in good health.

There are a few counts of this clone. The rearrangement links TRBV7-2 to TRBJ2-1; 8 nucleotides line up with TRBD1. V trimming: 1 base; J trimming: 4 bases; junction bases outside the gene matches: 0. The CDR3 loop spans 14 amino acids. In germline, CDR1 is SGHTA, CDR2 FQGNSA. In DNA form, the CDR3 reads TGTGCCAGCAGCTTAGGACAGGGGTACAATGAGCAGTTCTTC. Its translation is CASSLGQGYNEQFF.

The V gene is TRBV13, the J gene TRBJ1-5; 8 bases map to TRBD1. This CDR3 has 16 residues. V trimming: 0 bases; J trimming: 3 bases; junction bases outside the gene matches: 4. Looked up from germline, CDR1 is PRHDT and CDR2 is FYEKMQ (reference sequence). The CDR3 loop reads CASSLGTGVSNQPQHF. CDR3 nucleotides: TGTGCCAGCAGCTTAGGGACAGGGGTTTCCAATCAGCCCCAGCATTTT.

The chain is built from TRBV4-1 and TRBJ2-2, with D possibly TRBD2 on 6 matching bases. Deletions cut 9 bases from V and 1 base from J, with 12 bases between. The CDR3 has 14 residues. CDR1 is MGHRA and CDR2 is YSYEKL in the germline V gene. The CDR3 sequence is CARLPGGNTGELFF. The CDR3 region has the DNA TGCGCCAGGCTTCCCGGGGGGAACACCGGGGAGCTGTTTTTT.

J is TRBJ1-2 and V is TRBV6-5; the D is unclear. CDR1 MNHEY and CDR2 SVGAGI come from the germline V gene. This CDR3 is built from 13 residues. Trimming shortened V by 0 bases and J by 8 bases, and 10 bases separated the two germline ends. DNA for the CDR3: TGTGCCAGCAGTTACTCGATGGCATACGGCTACACCTTC. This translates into CASSYSMAYGYTF.

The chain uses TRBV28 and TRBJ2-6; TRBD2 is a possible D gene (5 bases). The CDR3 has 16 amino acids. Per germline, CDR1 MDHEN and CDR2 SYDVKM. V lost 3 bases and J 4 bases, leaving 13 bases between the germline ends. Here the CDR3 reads CASSLEVVAGANVLTF. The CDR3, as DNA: TGTGCCAGCAGTTTGGAAGTAGTAGCGGGGGCCAACGTCCTGACTTTC. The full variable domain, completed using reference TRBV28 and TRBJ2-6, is DVKVTQSSRYLVKRTGEKVFLECVQDMDHENMFWYRQDPGLGLRLIYFSYDVKMKEKGDIPEGYSVSREKKERFSLILESASTNQTSMYLCASSLEVVAGANVLTFGAGSRLTVL.